The 21 T cell receptor beta chains given below trace back to one sample, sequenced in a study of tumor-infiltrating lymphocytes in oesophageal squamous cell carcinoma (dated by TCRdb to about 2016). The library was obtained by PCR. The run used an Illumina HiSeq 2000. The public reads were reanalyzed by TCRdb: fastp trimming at Q25, MiXCR alignment, in-frame beta chains only. Rows are unified per CDR3 protein, each entry keeping the most common DNA and genes. The sample has 10,000 to 15,000 distinct CDR3 sequences on record, roughly half of them singletons. The ten largest clonotypes hold about 22% of the sample. Sequences were obtained from esophageal tumor tissue. All receptors come from a male donor with esophageal squamous cell carcinoma.

In this sample, this clonotype turned up a few times. The rearrangement links TRBV7-9 to TRBJ2-5; TRBD1 matches 11 bases. This CDR3 is built from 16 residues. Germline CDR1 SEHNR, CDR2 FQNEAQ (reference sequence). Trimming took 5 bases from V and 5 from J; bases not matched to a gene: 10. The CDR3 protein is CASSPGTGGLRETQYF. The CDR3 nucleotides are TGTGCCAGCAGCCCCGGGACAGGGGGACTGAGGGAGACCCAGTACTTC.

DNA for the CDR3: TGTGCCAGCAGTTACTCAGGGGGCCGCGCCACAGATACGCAGTATTTT. This encodes CASSYSGGRATDTQYF. The chain is built from TRBV6-2 or TRBV6-3 and TRBJ2-3; 7 bases agree with TRBD1. Germline CDR1 and CDR2: MNHEY and SVGEGT. The CDR3 loop spans 16 amino acids. V dropped 0 bases and J dropped 2; count of bases not matched to a gene: 5.

This chain links TRBV7-3 with TRBJ2-3, with D maybe TRBD2 (7 bases). Trimming took 7 bases from V and 4 from J, leaving 15 bases between them. The CDR3 has 14 amino acids. Germline-derived CDR1 and CDR2 are SGHTA and FQGTGA. CDR3 residues: CASTLGGGSDTQYF. In DNA form, the CDR3 reads TGTGCCAGCACCCTAGGGGGGGGCTCAGATACGCAGTATTTT.

This chain uses TRBV6-1 with TRBJ1-5; weak D call: TRBD1 (5 bases). From germline, CDR1 is MNHNS and CDR2 SASEGT. V dropped 6 bases and J dropped 7 bases, with 13 bases sitting between them. The CDR3 is made up of 13 amino acids. The CDR3 coding sequence is TGTGCCAGCAGCCGGGGGGGGAACCAGCCCCAGCATTTT. It specifies CASSRGGNQPQHF.

The chain recombines TRBV7-4 with TRBJ1-3, with TRBD1 matching 9 bases. J lost 3 bases, V lost 6 bases, and 9 bases had no gene match. Germline assignment: CDR1 SGHVT and CDR2 SQSDAQ. The length of the CDR3 is 16 residues. As DNA, the CDR3 is TGTGCCAGCAGTAGGCGACAGGGGGAAAGTGGAAACACCATATATTTT. Translation gives CASSRRQGESGNTIYF.

By share of the sample, this clonotype is large (0.1 to 1%). V is TRBV7-3 and J is TRBJ2-1; D is perhaps TRBD1 (5 bases). This CDR3 has 13 residues. Between the trimmed V and J ends, which lost 2 bases and 9 bases, there was a span of 11 bases. The germline V gene has CDR1 SGHTA and CDR2 FQGTGA. The CDR3 loop reads CASSLSFQGEQFF. CDR3 DNA sequence: TGTGCCAGCAGCTTATCATTTCAGGGTGAGCAGTTCTTC.

CDR3 sequence: CASSFISGTQETQYF. The CDR3 DNA sequence: TGTGCCAGCAGCTTTATTAGCGGGACTCAAGAGACCCAGTACTTC. The rearrangement uses TRBV7-2 and TRBJ2-5, with 8 bases identical to TRBD2. This CDR3 comprises 15 residues. The J segment lost 2 bases and the V segment lost 3 bases, leaving 5 bases of the junction unmatched. Germline CDR1 is SGHTA and CDR2 is FQGNSA.

The rearrangement links TRBV7-2 to TRBJ2-1, with TRBD2 matching 10 bases. CDR1 is SGHTA, CDR2 FQGNSA, per germline. There are 15 residues in the CDR3. The ends lost 0 bases at V and 4 bases at J; junction bases unmatched: 0. The CDR3 here is CASSLAAGGYNEQFF. In nucleotides, the CDR3 is TGTGCCAGCAGCTTAGCAGCGGGGGGGTACAATGAGCAGTTCTTC.

This clonotype has only a few counts. The chain has TRBV28 and TRBJ2-7; TRBD2 matches 9 bases. Judging by the DNA end, TRBJ2-1 fits better; the J call may be wrong. The CDR3 sequence is 15 residues long. The V gene's germline CDR1 is MDHEN and CDR2 SYDVKM. The CDR3 region has the DNA TGTGCCAGCGTAGCGGGAGTGCTAACCTACAATGAGCAGTTCTTC. Translation: CASVAGVLTYNEQFF.

The CDR3 DNA reads TGCGCCAGCAGTAACGGACTAGCCTACGAGCAGTACTTC. Translation gives CASSNGLAYEQYF. The rearrangement joins TRBV10-1 to TRBJ2-5; 7 nucleotides match TRBD2. The DNA end is a closer match to TRBJ2-7, so the J assignment may be wrong. In germline, CDR1 is WNHNN, CDR2 SYGVQD (reference sequence). The CDR3 is 13 amino acids.

This clonotype was picked up a small number of times. J is TRBJ1-2 and V is TRBV5-5; 11 bases are a match to TRBD1. V shed 7 bases, J shed 7 bases, and the junction held 15 bases outside the gene matches. This CDR3 has 16 residues. The germline gives CDR1 SGHKS, CDR2 YYEKEE (reference sequence). DNA for the CDR3: TGTGCCAGCGTCTCCCCGAGGGACAGGGGGGCTGGTGGCTACACCTTC. It codes for CASVSPRDRGAGGYTF.

In the case of this clonotype: A much larger clone differs from this one at a single base, so this may be a read error. The rearrangement uses TRBV11-2 and TRBJ2-1; 9 bases agree with TRBD1. CDR1 and CDR2 from the germline V gene are SGHAT and FQNNGV. J lost 10 bases, V lost 4 bases, and 8 bases had no gene match. There are 14 residues in the CDR3. As DNA, the CDR3 is TGTGCCAGCAGCTCCGGACAGGGGCACTACGAGCAGTTCTTC. Its translation is CASSSGQGHYEQFF.

This chain links TRBV5-6 with TRBJ2-1; D might be TRBD1 or TRBD2, each matching 5 bases. The CDR3 sequence is 13 residues long. CDR1 and CDR2 from the germline V gene are SGHDT and YYEEEE. Trimming pared 3 bases from V and 9 bases from J, leaving 13 bases between. CDR3 loop: CASSWGRTGEQFF. The CDR3 DNA reads as TGTGCCAGCAGCTGGGGACGAACAGGTGAGCAGTTCTTC.

The J gene is TRBJ2-3, the V gene TRBV6-6, with a weak D call TRBD2 (6 bases). Germline values: CDR1 MNHNY, CDR2 SVGAGI (reference sequence). The CDR3 spans 14 residues. Between the trimmed V and J ends, which lost 8 bases and 4 bases, there was a span of 16 bases. Here the CDR3 reads CASVFGSAADTQYF. The CDR3 bases are TGTGCCAGCGTCTTCGGGAGTGCCGCAGATACGCAGTATTTT.

The J gene is TRBJ2-1, the V gene TRBV7-4; D remains unclear. The CDR3 contains 13 residues. Germline V gene data show CDR1 as SGHVT and CDR2 as SQSDAQ. V dropped 5 bases and J dropped 5 bases, with 10 bases sitting between them. CDR3: CASSIPANNEQFF. DNA for the CDR3: TGTGCCAGCAGCATACCGGCAAACAATGAGCAGTTCTTC.

Sample share makes this clonotype medium-sized. The V gene is TRBV5-4, the J gene TRBJ2-1; TRBD2 matches at 12 bases. There are 16 residues in the CDR3. Trimming removed 2 bases from V and 9 bases from J; junction bases left unmatched: 9. Germline values: CDR1 SGHNT, CDR2 YYREEE (reference sequence). The CDR3 nucleotides read TGTGCCAGCAGCTTCCTACTAGCGGGAGGTAGGGGTGAGCAGTTCTTC. It is translated as CASSFLLAGGRGEQFF. Full variable domain (rest looked up from reference TRBV5-4 and TRBJ2-1): ETGVTQSPTHLIKTRGQQVTLRCSSQSGHNTVSWYQQALGQGPQFIFQYYREEENGRGNFPPRFSGLQFPNYSSELNVNALELDDSALYLCASSFLLAGGRGEQFFGPGTRLTVL.

The J gene is TRBJ2-7, the V gene TRBV7-3; D is ambiguous. The CDR3 contains 14 residues. Looked up from germline, CDR1 is SGHTA and CDR2 is FQGTGA. Trimming took 3 bases from V and 7 from J, leaving 16 bases between them. In nucleotides, the CDR3 is TGTGCCAGCAGCTTGGGGTCCAGATACAATGAGCAGTACTTC. Translation: CASSLGSRYNEQYF.

This clonotype showed up just a few times. The chain employs TRBV12-3 or TRBV12-4 and TRBJ2-3; no definite D call. The CDR3 length is 12 residues. Between the trimmed V and J ends, which lost 9 bases and 4 bases, there was a span of 11 bases. The CDR3 protein is CASERDSDTQYF. The CDR3 DNA reads as TGTGCCAGTGAAAGAGACTCAGATACGCAGTATTTT.

This clonotype turned up a few times. This chain links TRBV7-9 with TRBJ2-2; TRBD2 agrees at 7 bases. V shed 8 bases, J shed 0 bases, and the junction held 3 bases outside the gene matches. The CDR3 spans 14 residues. In germline, CDR1 is SEHNR, CDR2 FQNEAQ (reference sequence). The CDR3 reads CASVGGSNTGELFF. CDR3 sequence (DNA): TGTGCCAGCGTCGGGGGGTCGAACACCGGGGAGCTGTTTTTT. The full variable domain, in which reference TRBV7-9 and TRBJ2-2 provide the parts outside the CDR3, is DTGVSQNPRHKITKRGQNVTFRCDPISEHNRLYWYRQTLGQGPEFLTYFQNEAQLEKSRLLSDRFSAERPKGSFSTLEIQRTEQGDSAMYLCASVGGSNTGELFFGEGSRLTVL.

This clonotype was found many times. A single base separates this from a much larger clone, so it may be a read error. This rearrangement joins TRBV27 to TRBJ2-1; a weak D match, TRBD1 (6 bases). The J call may be in error: the DNA end matches TRBJ2-7 better. Germline V gene data show CDR1 as MNHEY and CDR2 as SMNVEV (reference sequence). This CDR3 is 15 amino acids long. The CDR3 here is CASRSGTKGYNEQYF. CDR3 coding DNA: TGTGCCAGCAGATCCGGGACAAAAGGGTACAATGAGCAGTACTTC.

About this clonotype itself: It is likely a read error, because the conserved phenylalanine at the end of the CDR3 is missing. No DNA is shown, since the ends of the CDR3 on it are uncertain; the CDR3 is the one TCRdb lists. The V call is TRBV7-2, the J call TRBJ2-5; no check of the table's D call, TRBD2, against the DNA was made. The CDR3 length equals 13 residues, ends included. Germline values: CDR1 SGHTA, CDR2 FQGNSA. CDR3 sequence reads: CASSLSREQYFGN.